This TCR beta chain is drawn from a study of blood T cell repertoires in COVID-19. Here immunoSEQ multiplex PCR was the method, and the copy in TCRdb shows in-frame clones only, minus some. In the table there are 160,000 or so clones, approximately 83% of which are singletons. The CDR3 is 10 amino acids. V dropped 5 bases and J dropped 9 bases, with 5 bases sitting between them. CDR1 SGHAT and CDR2 FQNNGV come from the germline V gene. The sequencing input was peripheral blood. This clonotype originated in a man in his 70s who had recovered from COVID-19. The V call is TRBV11-2, the J call TRBJ2-1; D gene uncertain. The CDR3, as DNA: TGTGCCAGCAGCCTCGGTGAGCAGTTCTTC. It specifies CASSLGEQFF.